The 25 T cell receptor beta chains below all came from one sample that was sequenced in a study of blood T cell repertoires in COVID-19. Using immunoSEQ multiplex PCR, the repertoire was profiled, and TCRdb retains in-frame clones only, with some absent. The repertoire includes 95,000 to 110,000 clones, around 89% of them detected once, and under 5.5% sits in the top ten. The source material was peripheral blood. Receptors originate from a man in his forties with active or convalescent COVID-19.

This chain uses TRBV30 with TRBJ2-2; a weak D match, TRBD1 (5 bases). Between the trimmed V and J ends, which lost 0 bases and 3 bases, there was a span of 11 bases. The CDR3 loop spans 15 amino acids. In germline, CDR1 is GTSNPN, CDR2 SVGIG (reference sequence). As DNA, the CDR3 is TGTGCCTGGAGTGTACAAACAGGTGACACCGGGGAGCTGTTTTTT. It codes for CAWSVQTGDTGELFF.

This clone was found a few times. This chain links TRBV29-1 with TRBJ1-2; D unresolved. The V gene's germline CDR1 is SQVTM and CDR2 ANQGSEA. Between the trimmed V and J ends, which lost 4 bases and 1 base, there was a span of 19 bases. The CDR3 contains 16 residues. Written as DNA, the CDR3 is TGCAGCGTTGTGGGCAGCCAAAAGGAAAGTAACTATGGCTACACCTTC. Amino acids: CSVVGSQKESNYGYTF.

V and J are TRBV7-2 and TRBJ1-6; 9 bases are a match to TRBD1. This CDR3 is 14 amino acids long. V lost 5 bases, J lost 11 bases, and 7 bases stayed unmatched. The germline V gene encodes CDR1 SGHTA and CDR2 FQGNSA. As DNA, the CDR3 is TGTGCCAGCAGCCCCGGACAGGGGACGGCACCCCTCCACTTT. As protein: CASSPGQGTAPLHF.

The rearrangement joins TRBV4-2 to TRBJ1-1; the D is unclear. Germline CDR1 LGHNA, CDR2 YNFKEQ. Trimming removed 4 bases at V and 6 bases at J, with 15 bases between. The CDR3 length is 14 residues. CDR3 in DNA: TGTGCCAGCAGCCTCGGGGTGAAAGTAGCTGAAGCTTTCTTT. Translating it yields CASSLGVKVAEAFF.

The gene calls are TRBV21-1 and TRBJ2-2; the table's D call, TRBD1, was not checked against the DNA. TRBV21-1 constitutes a pseudogene. The CDR3 is 16 residues long. The CDR3 loop is CASSRSGTGRTGELFF. For the CDR3, the DNA is TGTGCCAGCAGCAGATCCGGGACAGGGCGGACCGGGGAGCTGTTTTTT.

The chain employs TRBV19 and TRBJ1-2; D gene unclear. The CDR3 totals 16 residues. The germline V gene has CDR1 LNHDA and CDR2 SQIVND (reference sequence). Trimming shortened V by 5 bases and J by 8 bases, and 24 bases separated the two germline ends. For the CDR3, the DNA is TGTGCCAGTAGTCGGACCCGAGCAGGCGCTGAGGGAGGCTACACCTTC. Translating it yields CASSRTRAGAEGGYTF. Full variable domain (outside the CDR3, taken from reference TRBV19 and TRBJ1-2): DGGITQSPKYLFRKEGQNVTLSCEQNLNHDAMYWYRQDPGQGLRLIYYSQIVNDFQKGDIAEGYSVSREKKESFPLTVTSAQKNPTAFYLCASSRTRAGAEGGYTFGSGTRLTVV.

This rearrangement joins TRBV11-3 to TRBJ1-4, with 7 bases identical to TRBD1. The CDR3 is made up of 17 amino acids. Germline V CDR1 and CDR2: SGHNT, YENEEA. J lost 3 bases, V lost 7 bases, and 14 bases had no gene match. The CDR3 loop is CASIDTSRGQSNEKLFF. The CDR3 coding sequence is TGTGCCAGCATCGATACCTCAAGGGGACAGTCTAATGAAAAACTGTTTTTT.

CDR3 sequence (DNA): TGTGCCAGCTCACCACCGGGGCAGGTCAACACCATATATTTT. Residues: CASSPPGQVNTIYF. J is TRBJ1-3 and V is TRBV18; D possibly corresponds to TRBD1 (5 bases). Germline CDR1 is KGHSH and CDR2 is LQKENI. Trimming stripped 0 bases from V and 7 bases from J, with 10 bases between. The CDR3 has 14 amino acids. The variable domain in full, completed from reference TRBV18 and TRBJ1-3, reads NAGVMQNPRHLVRRRGQEARLRCSPMKGHSHVYWYRQLPEEGLKFMVYLQKENIIDESGMPKERFSAEFPKEGPSILRIQQVVRGDSAAYFCASSPPGQVNTIYFGEGSWLTVV.

The chain combines TRBV5-1 with TRBJ2-2; D perhaps matches TRBD1 (6 bases). The CDR3 is 15 residues long. CDR1 is SGHRS and CDR2 is YFSETQ in the germline V gene. The germline V and J ends were trimmed by 4 bases and 3 bases, with 13 bases remaining between them. The DNA of the CDR3 is TGCGCCAGCAGCGAACAGGGTTATGACACCGGGGAGCTGTTTTTT. It specifies CASSEQGYDTGELFF.

The V and J genes are TRBV4-3 and TRBJ1-2; the D gene is possibly TRBD1 (6 bases). CDR3 length: 15 amino acids. Germline V gene data show CDR1 as LGHNA and CDR2 as YSLEER. Trimming removed 2 bases from V and 4 bases from J, with 14 bases in between. The CDR3 region is CASSQYGTGSYGYTF. DNA for the CDR3: TGCGCCAGCAGCCAATATGGAACAGGGTCCTATGGCTACACCTTC.

The genes are TRBV28 and TRBJ2-5, with 8 bases lining up with TRBD1. Unmatched junction bases numbered 7, after V lost 4 bases and J lost 3 bases. Germline assignment: CDR1 MDHEN and CDR2 SYDVKM. The CDR3 spans 15 residues. The CDR3 bases are TGTGCCAGCAGTTACAGGGGGACACTCAAAGAGACCCAGTACTTC. Residues: CASSYRGTLKETQYF.

In its sample, this clone was seen a few times. V gene TRBV4-1 combines with J gene TRBJ2-7; 7 nucleotides agree with TRBD1. Losses at the gene ends were 4 bases for V and 2 bases for J; bases not matched to a gene: 8. The germline V gene has CDR1 MGHRA and CDR2 YSYEKL. This CDR3 is built from 15 residues. CDR3 in DNA: TGCGCCAGCAGCCGAGTGACAGGGCCACCCTACGAGCAGTACTTC. Its protein is CASSRVTGPPYEQYF.

In its sample, this clone was seen a few times. This sequence joins TRBV9 and TRBJ1-1; no clear D gene. From germline, CDR1 is SGDLS and CDR2 YYNGEE. The V end lost 0 bases, the J end lost 6 bases, and 12 bases lay between the germline ends. The CDR3 runs 14 residues. The CDR3 coding sequence is TGTGCCAGCAGCGTAGGGGCACTCACGGCTGAAGCTTTCTTT. It codes for CASSVGALTAEAFF.

Written as DNA, the CDR3 is TGTGCCAGTAGTAGGGGACAGTACCTCTCTGGGGCCAACGTCCTGACTTTC. It codes for CASSRGQYLSGANVLTF. The V call is TRBV19, the J call TRBJ2-6; 7 bases line up with TRBD1. The ends lost 4 bases at V and 0 bases at J; junction bases unmatched: 6. Germline loops: CDR1 LNHDA, CDR2 SQIVND (reference sequence). This CDR3 region has 17 residues.

The rearrangement joins TRBV18 to TRBJ1-1; D not resolved. From germline, CDR1 is KGHSH and CDR2 LQKENI. Trimming took off 2 bases at V and 0 bases at J, with 16 bases between the two ends. The CDR3 runs to 17 residues. The CDR3 DNA reads TGTGCCAGCTCACCATTCAACAGCCAAGGATTGAACACTGAAGCTTTCTTT. Its protein is CASSPFNSQGLNTEAFF.

The rearrangement joins TRBV7-2 to TRBJ2-1; TRBD1 might be the D (5 bases). The CDR3 loop spans 16 amino acids. V shed 5 bases and J shed 2 bases, with 16 bases lying between them. CDR1 is SGHTA and CDR2 is FQGNSA in the germline V gene. The CDR3 spells CASSRDLQDPYNEQFF. The CDR3 DNA is TGTGCCAGCAGCAGAGACCTACAGGACCCCTACAATGAGCAGTTCTTC.

The V and J genes are TRBV27 and TRBJ2-2, with a possible D match to TRBD1 (6 bases). The CDR3 sequence is 17 residues long. V lost 5 bases and J 0 bases, leaving 16 bases between the germline ends. Germline V CDR1 and CDR2: MNHEY, SMNVEV (reference sequence). The CDR3 loop is CASSPADRHANTGELFF. CDR3 nucleotide sequence: TGTGCCAGCAGTCCCGCGGACAGACACGCGAACACCGGGGAGCTGTTTTTT.

V and J are TRBV18 and TRBJ2-3, with TRBD2 as a possible D gene (5 bases). CDR1 and CDR2 from the germline V gene are KGHSH and LQKENI. This CDR3 has 15 residues. V lost 3 bases, J lost 0 bases, and 10 bases lay in between. DNA for the CDR3: TGTGCCAGCTCACCCGGGGTCACTAGCACAGATACGCAGTATTTT. Its protein is CASSPGVTSTDTQYF.

The chain recombines TRBV5-1 with TRBJ2-6, with 7 bases lining up with TRBD1. The ends lost 0 bases at V and 2 bases at J; junction bases unmatched: 5. The germline V gene has CDR1 SGHRS and CDR2 YFSETQ. The CDR3 has 17 residues. The CDR3 region is CASSLGQGAPGANVLTF. Here the CDR3 DNA reads TGCGCCAGCAGCTTGGGACAGGGAGCCCCTGGGGCCAACGTCCTGACTTTC.

V gene TRBV3-1 (or the pseudogene TRBV3-2) combines with J gene TRBJ1-6; TRBD1 is a possible D gene (5 bases). The CDR3 has 13 residues. CDR1 is LGHDT and CDR2 is YNNKEL in the germline V gene (reference sequence). CDR3 DNA: TGTGTCAAATGGGACTTTGCGGATTCACCCCTCCACTTT. It specifies CVKWDFADSPLHF.

The gene calls are TRBV5-1 and TRBJ2-3; possible D gene TRBD1, 5 bases. Trimming left V 4 bases short and J 3 bases short, with 12 bases between. The CDR3 consists of 14 residues. Germline values: CDR1 SGHRS, CDR2 YFSETQ. CDR3 sequence reads: CASSVAGWTDTQYF. The CDR3 DNA reads as TGCGCCAGCAGCGTGGCAGGGTGGACAGATACGCAGTATTTT.

This chain joins TRBV6-5 and TRBJ1-2; the D gene is possibly TRBD1 (6 bases). V shed 6 bases and J shed 4 bases, with 12 bases lying between them. This CDR3 spans 13 amino acids. Per germline, CDR1 MNHEY and CDR2 SVGAGI. In nucleotides, the CDR3 is TGTGCCAGCAGCAGAACAGGGCCCTATGGCTACACCTTC. This encodes CASSRTGPYGYTF.

The chain uses TRBV5-6 and TRBJ2-2, with unresolved D. The CDR3 is 13 residues long. The V end was cut by 6 bases, the J end by 1 base, with 7 bases between. Germline assignment: CDR1 SGHDT and CDR2 YYEEEE. The CDR3 region is CASTERNTGELFF. The DNA of the CDR3 is TGTGCCAGCACGGAGCGGAACACCGGGGAGCTGTTTTTT.

This chain joins TRBV11-3 and TRBJ1-1; 8 positions agree with TRBD1. The junction had 7 bases not matched to a gene; V was cut back by 6 bases and J by 1 base. CDR3 size: 15 residues. The germline V gene has CDR1 SGHNT and CDR2 YENEEA. The CDR3, as DNA: TGTGCCAGCAGTCCCGGGACAGGAAAGAACACTGAAGCTTTCTTT. This codes for CASSPGTGKNTEAFF.

The chain employs TRBV28 and TRBJ2-1; TRBD1 matches 9 bases. The CDR3 extends over 15 amino acids. CDR1 is MDHEN and CDR2 is SYDVKM in the germline V gene. Unmatched junction bases numbered 2, after V lost 4 bases and J lost 1 base. The CDR3 loop reads CASSWGTGSYNEQFF. Here the CDR3 DNA reads TGTGCCAGCAGTTGGGGGACAGGGTCCTACAATGAGCAGTTCTTC.